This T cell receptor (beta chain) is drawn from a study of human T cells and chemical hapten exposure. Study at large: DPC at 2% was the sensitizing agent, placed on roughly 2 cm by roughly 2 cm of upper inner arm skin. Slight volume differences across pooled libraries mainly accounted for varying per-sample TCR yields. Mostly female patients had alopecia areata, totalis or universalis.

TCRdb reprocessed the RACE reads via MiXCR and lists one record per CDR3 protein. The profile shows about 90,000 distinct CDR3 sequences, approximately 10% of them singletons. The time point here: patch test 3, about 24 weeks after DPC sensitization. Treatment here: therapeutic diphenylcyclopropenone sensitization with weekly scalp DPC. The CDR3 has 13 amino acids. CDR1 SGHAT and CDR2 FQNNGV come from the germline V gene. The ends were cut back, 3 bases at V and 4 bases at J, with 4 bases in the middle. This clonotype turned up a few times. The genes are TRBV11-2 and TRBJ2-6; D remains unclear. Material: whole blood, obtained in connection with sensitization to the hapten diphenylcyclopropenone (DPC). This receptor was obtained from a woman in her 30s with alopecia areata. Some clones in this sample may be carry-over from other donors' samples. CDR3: CASSFQGANVLTF. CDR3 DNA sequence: TGTGCCAGCAGCTTTCAAGGGGCCAACGTCCTGACTTTC.